One and the same sample provided the 10 T cell receptor beta chains below, sequenced in a study of shared clonotypes between healthy human individuals (TCRdb year 2020). The library was obtained by the immunoSEQ multiplex PCR assay. The table comes from immuneACCESS by way of TCRdb, which keeps in-frame sequences with V and J called. Part of the clones is missing from these tables; in studies checked, under half for an unresolved V gene and the rest for unknown reasons. The sample table shows roughly 2.6 million clones, and around 90% are seen once. Under 0.15% of the sample rests with the top ten. The sample taken for sequencing was naive CD4+ T cells sorted from blood. According to the study, the label for this sample's cell subset or site signals: CD45RA+ positively selected. The receptors come from a man younger than 35 in good health.

The rearrangement links TRBV10-3 to TRBJ1-2, with 9 bases that match TRBD1. The ends lost 3 bases at V and 4 bases at J; junction bases unmatched: 6. CDR1 is ENHRY, CDR2 SYGVKD, per germline. This CDR3 region has 15 residues. CDR3 in DNA: TGTGCCATCAGTGAACAGGGGGCCTCACTCTATGGCTACACCTTC. Its translation: CAISEQGASLYGYTF.

J is TRBJ2-7 and V is TRBV10-3; D is perhaps TRBD1 (6 bases). Per germline, CDR1 ENHRY and CDR2 SYGVKD. This CDR3 comprises 15 residues. Trimming took 4 bases from V and 2 from J, leaving 15 bases between them. The CDR3 bases are TGTGCCATCAGTGCGAAAGTACAGGGAACCTACGAGCAGTACTTC. Protein sequence: CAISAKVQGTYEQYF.

The chain employs TRBV7-2 and TRBJ2-7, with D possibly matching TRBD2 (5 bases). Germline V lookup: CDR1 SGHTA, CDR2 FQGNSA. CDR3 length: 15 residues. With 0 bases removed from V and 3 bases from J, the gap between germline ends came to 12 bases. DNA for the CDR3: TGTGCCAGCAGCTTAGCGACCGCCGCGGGCTACGAGCAGTACTTC. This sequence encodes CASSLATAAGYEQYF.

The gene calls are TRBV2 and TRBJ2-7; 12 nucleotides line up with TRBD1. V trimming: 5 bases; J trimming: 4 bases; junction bases outside the gene matches: 6. CDR1 and CDR2 from the germline V gene are SNHLY and FYNNEI. The CDR3 length is 15 residues. The DNA for the CDR3 is TGTGCCAGCAGTCCCGGGACAGGGGGCGAATACGAGCAGTACTTC. This translates into CASSPGTGGEYEQYF.

Details on this clone: At one end the junction does not follow the germline gene, possibly because of a read error. The rearrangement joins TRBV10-1 to TRBJ1-4; D perhaps matches TRBD1 (6 bases). CDR1 is WNHNN, CDR2 SYGVQD, per germline (reference sequence). CDR3 size: 16 residues. The CDR3 DNA follows: TGCGCCGGCAGTGAGTTCGCGCAGGGGCAGCAGAAAAAACTGTTTTTT. Its translation: CAGSEFAQGQQKKLFF.

The gene calls are TRBV29-1 and TRBJ2-4; a possible D gene is TRBD2 (5 bases). Trimming removed 3 bases at V and 3 bases at J, with 15 bases between. CDR1 and CDR2 (germline): SQVTM, ANQGSEA. CDR3 length equals 15 residues. The CDR3 nucleotides read TGCAGCGTTGATGTAAAGGGAGTGGGCAAAAACATTCAGTACTTC. This sequence encodes CSVDVKGVGKNIQYF.

This clone was picked up one time. The CDR3 coding sequence is TGTGCCAGCAGCTTGGTACAGATAGGAGGCTACACCTTC. Its protein product is CASSLVQIGGYTF. This chain joins TRBV5-4 and TRBJ1-2, with D unresolved. Germline V gene sequence: CDR1 SGHNT, CDR2 YYREEE (reference sequence). V was trimmed by 0 bases and J by 8 bases, leaving 11 bases between them. This CDR3 is built from 13 residues.

The gene calls are TRBV19 and TRBJ1-6; D not certain. The CDR3 is 16 residues long. V lost 5 bases, J lost 6 bases, and 17 bases lay in between. Germline V gene lookup returns CDR1 LNHDA and CDR2 SQIVND (reference sequence). CDR3 in amino acids: CASSLHAPAINSPLHF. As DNA, the CDR3 is TGTGCCAGTAGTCTCCATGCCCCAGCCATTAATTCACCCCTCCACTTT. The entire variable domain, with the rest obtained from reference TRBV19 and TRBJ1-6, is as follows: DGGITQSPKYLFRKEGQNVTLSCEQNLNHDAMYWYRQDPGQGLRLIYYSQIVNDFQKGDIAEGYSVSREKKESFPLTVTSAQKNPTAFYLCASSLHAPAINSPLHFGNGTRLTVT.

The rearrangement uses TRBV10-1 and TRBJ2-3; maybe TRBD2 (5 bases). The CDR3 consists of 13 residues. Germline V gene lookup returns CDR1 WNHNN and CDR2 SYGVQD (reference sequence). Trimming shortened V by 0 bases and J by 15 bases, and 16 bases separated the two germline ends. CDR3 region: CASSESGRETRYF. As DNA, the CDR3 is TGCGCCAGCAGTGAGTCGGGAAGGGAGACTCGATATTTT.

The rearrangement uses TRBV4-1 and TRBJ1-6, with a tentative D call TRBD1 (6 bases). CDR3 length equals 16 residues. Germline V gene sequence: CDR1 MGHRA, CDR2 YSYEKL. V lost 4 bases to trimming and J lost 14 bases, with 24 bases between them. As DNA, the CDR3 is TGCGCCAGCAGCCCCCTTCAACACGGACAGCCCGCCACCCTCCACTTT. Translation gives CASSPLQHGQPATLHF.